The subject of this entry is one T cell receptor beta chain. V dropped 4 bases and J dropped 3 bases, with 13 bases sitting between them. The CDR3 runs 14 residues. Per the germline V gene, CDR1 is SGHNT and CDR2 is YYREEE (reference sequence). The data originate from a study of blood T cell repertoires in COVID-19. Per the original data handling: Estimation of nucleated cell counts was performed using reference gene primer amplification. Sequencing was performed with immunoSEQ multiplex PCR; in TCRdb, only in-frame clones are kept and a portion is missing. The V and J calls and clone size were taken over from that table, and D and trimming were inferred from the DNA. The sample shows 200,000 to 250,000 clones, around four fifths of them seen only once.

This chain joins TRBV5-4 and TRBJ1-1, with D possibly matching TRBD1 (6 bases). The TCR originated in a woman aged 60 to 75 with active or convalescent COVID-19. Sequenced sample: peripheral blood. The CDR3 here is CASSAGALDTEAFF. CDR3 nucleotides: TGTGCCAGCAGCGCGGGGGCGCTGGACACTGAAGCTTTCTTT.